The T cell receptor beta chain described here comes from a study of T-cell reconstitution after alpha-beta-depleted transplantation in children. Study-level points and caveats: Several hundred expanded graft clones reportedly were the source of alpha-beta T cells about two months after transplant. Surviving recipient T cells and thymic progenitors underlay high day-60 TCRbeta diversity in some patients. When one year had passed after transplant, most T-cell counts and diversity came from newly produced T cells.

To note about this clonotype: Its antigen is not identified.

A library of TCRbeta sequences, prepared with unique molecular identifiers, was generated. TCRdb re-analysed the PCR reads in MiXCR, keeping a single row per CDR3 protein. The repertoire includes roughly 310,000 distinct CDR3 sequences, over 20% of them detected once, and 9.5% to 13% sits in the top ten. The material was PBMCs, mostly from graft donor cells, obtained 180 days after TCRalphabeta/CD19-depleted stem cell transplant. This TCR was sampled from a male patient under 18 who had a stem cell transplant for acute lymphoblastic leukemia, so the T cells may come from the graft donor.

CDR3 coding DNA: TGTGCCAGCAGCTACAGGGGAAGAAAGGGAGAGACCCAGTACTTC. This gives the protein CASSYRGRKGETQYF. V is TRBV7-7 and J is TRBJ2-5; 7 bases align to TRBD1. CDR1 is SSHAT, CDR2 FNYEAQ, per germline (reference sequence). The CDR3 runs 15 residues. The V and J ends lost 4 bases and 4 bases, in that order; junction bases with no gene match: 9.